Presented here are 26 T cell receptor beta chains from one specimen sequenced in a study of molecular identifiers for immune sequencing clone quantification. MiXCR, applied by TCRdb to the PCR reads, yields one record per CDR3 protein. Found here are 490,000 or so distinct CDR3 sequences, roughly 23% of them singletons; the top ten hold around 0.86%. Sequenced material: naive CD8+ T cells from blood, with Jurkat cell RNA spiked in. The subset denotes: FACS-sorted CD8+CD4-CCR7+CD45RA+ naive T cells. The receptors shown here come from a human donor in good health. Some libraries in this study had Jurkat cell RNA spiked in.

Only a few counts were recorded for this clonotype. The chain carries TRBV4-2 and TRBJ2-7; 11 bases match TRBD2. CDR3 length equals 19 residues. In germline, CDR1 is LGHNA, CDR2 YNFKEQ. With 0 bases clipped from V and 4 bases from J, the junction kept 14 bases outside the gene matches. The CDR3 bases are TGTGCCAGCAGCCAAGATTTTAGCGGGAGGGCCAGCGGGGGATACGAGCAGTACTTC. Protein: CASSQDFSGRASGGYEQYF.

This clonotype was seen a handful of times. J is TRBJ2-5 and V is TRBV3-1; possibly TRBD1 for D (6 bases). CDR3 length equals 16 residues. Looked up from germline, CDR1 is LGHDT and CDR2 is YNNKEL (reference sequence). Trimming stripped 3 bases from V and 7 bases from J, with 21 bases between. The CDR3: CASSHGAFGGLGTQYF. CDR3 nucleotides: TGTGCCAGCAGCCATGGCGCTTTTGGGGGCCTTGGGACCCAGTACTTC.

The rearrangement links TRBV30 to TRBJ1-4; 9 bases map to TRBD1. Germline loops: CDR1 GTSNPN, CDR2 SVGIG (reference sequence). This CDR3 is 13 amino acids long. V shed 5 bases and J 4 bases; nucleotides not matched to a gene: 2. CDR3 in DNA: TGTGCCTGGGGGACAGGGATTAATGAAAAACTGTTTTTT. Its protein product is CAWGTGINEKLFF.

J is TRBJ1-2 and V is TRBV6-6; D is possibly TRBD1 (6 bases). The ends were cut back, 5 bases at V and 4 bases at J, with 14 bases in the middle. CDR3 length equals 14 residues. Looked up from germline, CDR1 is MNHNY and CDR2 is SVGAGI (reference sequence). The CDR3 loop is CASSIGQRFYGYTF. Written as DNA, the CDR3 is TGTGCCAGCAGTATCGGACAGCGGTTCTATGGCTACACCTTC.

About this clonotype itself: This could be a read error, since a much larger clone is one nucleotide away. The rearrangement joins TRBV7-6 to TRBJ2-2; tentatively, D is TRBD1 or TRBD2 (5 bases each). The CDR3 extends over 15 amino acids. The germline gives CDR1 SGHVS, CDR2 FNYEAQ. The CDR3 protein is CASSPGHTNTGELLF. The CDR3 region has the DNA TGTGCCAGCAGCCCAGGACACACGAACACCGGGGAGCTGCTTTTT.

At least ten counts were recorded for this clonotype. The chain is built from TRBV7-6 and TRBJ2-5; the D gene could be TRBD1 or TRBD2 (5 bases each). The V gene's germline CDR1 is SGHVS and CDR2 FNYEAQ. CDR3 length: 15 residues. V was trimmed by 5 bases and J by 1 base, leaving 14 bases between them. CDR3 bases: TGTGCCAGCAGCGACCGACCGGGACCCCAAGAGACCCAGTACTTC. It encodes CASSDRPGPQETQYF.

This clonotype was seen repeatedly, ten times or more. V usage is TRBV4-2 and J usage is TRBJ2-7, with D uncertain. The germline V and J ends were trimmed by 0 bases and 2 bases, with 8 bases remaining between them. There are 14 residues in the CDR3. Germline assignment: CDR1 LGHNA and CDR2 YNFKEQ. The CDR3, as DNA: TGTGCCAGCAGCCAAGATGGCTCGGCCTACGAGCAGTACTTC. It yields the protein CASSQDGSAYEQYF.

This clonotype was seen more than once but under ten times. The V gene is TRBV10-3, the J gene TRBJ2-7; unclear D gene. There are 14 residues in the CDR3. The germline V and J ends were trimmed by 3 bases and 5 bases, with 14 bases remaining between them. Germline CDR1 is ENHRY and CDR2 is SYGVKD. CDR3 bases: TGTGCCATCAGTGAATCGGGCAGATCCCACGAGCAGTACTTC. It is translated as CAISESGRSHEQYF.

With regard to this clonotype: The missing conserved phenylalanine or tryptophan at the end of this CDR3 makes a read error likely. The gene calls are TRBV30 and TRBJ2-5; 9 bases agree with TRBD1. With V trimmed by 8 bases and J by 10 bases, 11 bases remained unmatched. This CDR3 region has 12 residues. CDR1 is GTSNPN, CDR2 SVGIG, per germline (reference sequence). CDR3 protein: CAGTGGPWLQYS. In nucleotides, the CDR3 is TGTGCCGGCACAGGGGGCCCCTGGCTCCAGTACTCC.

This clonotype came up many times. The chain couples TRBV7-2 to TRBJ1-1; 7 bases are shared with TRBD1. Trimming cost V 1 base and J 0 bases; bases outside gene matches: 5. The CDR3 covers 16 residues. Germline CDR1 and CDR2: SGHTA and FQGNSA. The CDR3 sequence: CASSLGQGGMNTEAFF. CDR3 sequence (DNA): TGTGCCAGCAGCTTAGGACAGGGAGGGATGAACACTGAAGCTTTCTTT.

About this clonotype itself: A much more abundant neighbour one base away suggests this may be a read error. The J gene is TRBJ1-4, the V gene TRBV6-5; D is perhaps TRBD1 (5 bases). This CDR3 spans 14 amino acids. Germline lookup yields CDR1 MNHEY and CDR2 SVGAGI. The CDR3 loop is CASTVFLGDERLFF. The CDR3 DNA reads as TGTGCCAGCACGGTTTTTTTGGGGGATGAAAGACTGTTTTTT.

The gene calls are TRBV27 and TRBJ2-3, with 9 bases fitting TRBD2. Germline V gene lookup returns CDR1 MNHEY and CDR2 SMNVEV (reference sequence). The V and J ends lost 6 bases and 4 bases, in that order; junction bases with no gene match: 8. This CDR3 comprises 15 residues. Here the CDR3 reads CASSPAGGGPDTQYF. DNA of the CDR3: TGTGCCAGCAGCCCAGCGGGAGGAGGCCCAGATACGCAGTATTTT.

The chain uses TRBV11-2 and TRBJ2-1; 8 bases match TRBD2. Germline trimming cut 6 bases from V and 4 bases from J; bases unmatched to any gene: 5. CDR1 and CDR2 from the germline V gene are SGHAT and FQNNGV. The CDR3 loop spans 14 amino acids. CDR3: CASRNSGGYNEQFF. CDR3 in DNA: TGTGCCAGCAGGAACAGCGGGGGATACAATGAGCAGTTCTTC.

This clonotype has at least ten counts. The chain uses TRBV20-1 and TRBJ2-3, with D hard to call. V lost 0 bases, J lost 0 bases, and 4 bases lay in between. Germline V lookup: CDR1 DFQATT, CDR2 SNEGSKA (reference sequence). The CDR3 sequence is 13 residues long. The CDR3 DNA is TGCAGTGCTAGAGAGTCAAGCACAGATACGCAGTATTTT. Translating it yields CSARESSTDTQYF.

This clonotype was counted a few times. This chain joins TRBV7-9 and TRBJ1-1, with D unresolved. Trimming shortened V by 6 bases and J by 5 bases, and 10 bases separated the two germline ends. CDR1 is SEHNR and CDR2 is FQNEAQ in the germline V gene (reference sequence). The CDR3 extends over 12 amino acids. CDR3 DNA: TGTGCCAGCAGACAAACCGGGACTGAAGCTTTCTTT. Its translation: CASRQTGTEAFF.

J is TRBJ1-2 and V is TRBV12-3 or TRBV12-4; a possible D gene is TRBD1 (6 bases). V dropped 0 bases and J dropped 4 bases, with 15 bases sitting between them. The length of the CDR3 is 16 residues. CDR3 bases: TGTGCCAGCAGTTTAGCGCTAGGGGGGGGCAGCTATGGCTACACCTTC. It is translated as CASSLALGGGSYGYTF.

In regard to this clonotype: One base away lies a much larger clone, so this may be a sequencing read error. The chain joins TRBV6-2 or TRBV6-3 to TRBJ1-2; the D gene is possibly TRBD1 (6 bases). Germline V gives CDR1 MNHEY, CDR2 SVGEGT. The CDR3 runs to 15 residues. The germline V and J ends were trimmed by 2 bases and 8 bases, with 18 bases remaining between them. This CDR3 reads CASSYEAGAAPGYTF. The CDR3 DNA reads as TGTGCCAGCAGTTACGAGGCAGGGGCCGCCCCAGGCTACACCTTC.

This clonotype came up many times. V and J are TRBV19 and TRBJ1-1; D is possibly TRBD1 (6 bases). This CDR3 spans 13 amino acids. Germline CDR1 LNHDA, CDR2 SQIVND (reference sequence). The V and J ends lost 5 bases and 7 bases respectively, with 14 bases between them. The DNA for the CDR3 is TGTGCCAGTAGTTCTACAGGGCGGGTTGAAGCTTTCTTT. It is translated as CASSSTGRVEAFF.

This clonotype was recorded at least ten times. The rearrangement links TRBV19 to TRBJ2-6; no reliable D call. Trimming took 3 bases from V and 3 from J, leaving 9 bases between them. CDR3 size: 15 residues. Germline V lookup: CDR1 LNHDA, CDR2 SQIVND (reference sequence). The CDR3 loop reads CASSIVGNGANVLTF. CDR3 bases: TGTGCCAGTAGTATTGTGGGAAATGGGGCCAACGTCCTGACTTTC.

CDR3: CASSDWSGGEKLFF. Written as DNA, the CDR3 is TGTGCCAGCAGTGACTGGTCAGGTGGTGAAAAACTGTTTTTT. The chain carries TRBV6-1 and TRBJ1-4; unclear D gene. CDR1 and CDR2 from the germline V gene are MNHNS and SASEGT. This CDR3 region has 14 residues. Trimming cost V 3 bases and J 7 bases, with 12 bases left between them.

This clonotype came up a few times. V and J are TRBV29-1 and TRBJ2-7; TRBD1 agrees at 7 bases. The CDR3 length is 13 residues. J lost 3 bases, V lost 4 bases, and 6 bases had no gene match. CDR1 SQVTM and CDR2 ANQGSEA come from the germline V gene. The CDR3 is CSVVAGGNYEQYF. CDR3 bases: TGCAGCGTTGTGGCAGGGGGTAACTACGAGCAGTACTTC.

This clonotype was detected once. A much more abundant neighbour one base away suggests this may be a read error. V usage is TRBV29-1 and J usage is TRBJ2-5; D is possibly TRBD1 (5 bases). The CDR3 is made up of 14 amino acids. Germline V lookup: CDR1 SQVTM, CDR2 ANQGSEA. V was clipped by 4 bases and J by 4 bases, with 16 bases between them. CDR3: CSVVGKGYGETQYF. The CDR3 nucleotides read TGCAGCGTTGTTGGCAAGGGGTATGGAGAGACCCAGTACTTC.

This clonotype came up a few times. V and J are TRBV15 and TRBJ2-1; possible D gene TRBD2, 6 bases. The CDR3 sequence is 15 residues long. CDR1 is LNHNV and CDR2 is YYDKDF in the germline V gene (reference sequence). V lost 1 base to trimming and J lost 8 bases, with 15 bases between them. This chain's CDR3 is CATSRVVGGVDEQFF. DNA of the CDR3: TGTGCCACCAGCAGAGTGGTAGGCGGGGTAGATGAGCAGTTCTTC.

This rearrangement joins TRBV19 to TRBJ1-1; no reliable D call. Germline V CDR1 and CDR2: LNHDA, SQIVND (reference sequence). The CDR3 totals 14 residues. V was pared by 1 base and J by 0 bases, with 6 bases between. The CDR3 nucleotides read TGTGCCAGTAGTATAGCAGGTTTGAACACTGAAGCTTTCTTT. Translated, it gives CASSIAGLNTEAFF.

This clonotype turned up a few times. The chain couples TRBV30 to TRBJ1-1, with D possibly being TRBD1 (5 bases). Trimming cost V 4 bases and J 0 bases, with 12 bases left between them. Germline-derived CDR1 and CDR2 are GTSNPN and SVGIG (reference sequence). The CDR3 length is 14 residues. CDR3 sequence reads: CAWTYGHLNTEAFF. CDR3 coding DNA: TGTGCCTGGACATATGGACACTTGAACACTGAAGCTTTCTTT.

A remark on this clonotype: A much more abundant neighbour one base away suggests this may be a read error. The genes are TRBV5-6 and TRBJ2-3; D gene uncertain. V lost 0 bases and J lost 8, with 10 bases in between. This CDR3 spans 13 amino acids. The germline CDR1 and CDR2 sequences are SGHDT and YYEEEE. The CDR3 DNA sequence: TGTGCCAGCAGCTTGGGAGTTTCGAGTACGCAGTATTTT. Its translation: CASSLGVSSTQYF.